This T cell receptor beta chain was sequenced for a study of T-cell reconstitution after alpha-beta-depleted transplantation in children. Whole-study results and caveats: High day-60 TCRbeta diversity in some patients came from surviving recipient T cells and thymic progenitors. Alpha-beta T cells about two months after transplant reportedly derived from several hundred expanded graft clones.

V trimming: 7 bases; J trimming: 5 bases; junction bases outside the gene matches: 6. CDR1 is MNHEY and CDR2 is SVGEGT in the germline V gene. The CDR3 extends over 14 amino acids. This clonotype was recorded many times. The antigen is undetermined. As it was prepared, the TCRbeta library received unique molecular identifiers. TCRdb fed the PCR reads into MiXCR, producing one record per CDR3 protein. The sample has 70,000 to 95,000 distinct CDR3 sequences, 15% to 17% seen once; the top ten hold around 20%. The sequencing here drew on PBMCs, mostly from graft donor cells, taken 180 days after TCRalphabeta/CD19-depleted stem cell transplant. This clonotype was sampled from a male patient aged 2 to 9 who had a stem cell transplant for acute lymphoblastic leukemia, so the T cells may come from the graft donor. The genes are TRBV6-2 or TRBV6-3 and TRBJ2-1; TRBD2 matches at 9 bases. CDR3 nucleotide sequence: TGTGCCAGCACCGGTCTAGCGGGAAACAATGAGCAGTTCTTC. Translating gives CASTGLAGNNEQFF.